Presented here are 18 T cell receptor beta chains from one specimen sequenced in a study of blood T cells in healthy people across ages. Next came a second PCR, run for roughly 7 to 12 cycles, which used a sample-barcoded 5' primer along with a J-beta primer mix. Using its own MiXCR run on the 5' RACE reads, TCRdb lists one record per CDR3 protein. The repertoire holds roughly 800,000 distinct CDR3 sequences, with about 25% as singletons. These data also featured in a second study, about T cells of mothers and their children.

Sequencing was performed on blood. These receptors were collected from a boy younger than 18 in good health.

Comment on this clonotype: One end of the junction varies from germline; a read error may be responsible. The chain links TRBV5-1 to TRBJ2-7, with D hard to call. Looked up from germline, CDR1 is SGHRS and CDR2 is YFSETQ. The CDR3 contains 12 residues. The CDR3 coding sequence is TGTGCCAGCAGCTTGTGGGGAAACGAGCAGTACTTC. Translated, it gives CASSLWGNEQYF.

The CDR3 reads CASSLDLYSETQYF. The CDR3 DNA follows: TGCGCCAGCAGCTTGGATCTGTATTCGGAGACCCAGTACTTC. This chain joins TRBV5-1 and TRBJ2-5; D is undetermined. With 0 bases removed from V and 5 bases from J, the gap between germline ends came to 11 bases. The CDR3 has 14 amino acids. Per germline, CDR1 SGHRS and CDR2 YFSETQ.

This clonotype occurred a few times. The genes are TRBV6-6 and TRBJ1-1; D remains unclear. V lost 2 bases, J lost 4 bases, and 11 bases lay in between. Germline loops: CDR1 MNHNY, CDR2 SVGAGI (reference sequence). The CDR3 has 14 residues. DNA of the CDR3: TGTGCCAGCAGTTACGATTGGGGTGGCACTGAAGCTTTCTTT. Translation: CASSYDWGGTEAFF.

About this clonotype itself: A read error may account for a junction end that differs from germline. The chain joins TRBV6-1 to TRBJ2-5; D is undetermined. The DNA end is more similar to TRBJ2-7, so the J call may be wrong. The CDR3 spans 16 residues. From germline, CDR1 is MNHNS and CDR2 SASEGT. The CDR3 region is CASSENPAGLIYEQYF. DNA for the CDR3: TGCGCCAGCAGTGAAAATCCGGCAGGCCTAATCTACGAGCAGTACTTC.

This rearrangement joins TRBV24-1 to TRBJ1-5; perhaps TRBD1 as D (6 bases). Germline CDR1 and CDR2: KGHDR and SFDVKD. This CDR3 is 12 amino acids long. Trimming took 7 bases from V and 6 from J, leaving 9 bases between them. CDR3 region: CATSQGTQPQHF. The CDR3 DNA reads as TGTGCCACCAGCCAGGGGACTCAGCCCCAGCATTTT.

In this sample, this clonotype turned up a few times. The CDR3 sequence: CSAESTGTQETQYF. CDR3 DNA sequence: TGCAGTGCTGAATCAACGGGAACTCAAGAGACCCAGTACTTC. The genes are TRBV20-1 and TRBJ2-5; possibly TRBD2 for D (5 bases). The CDR3 length is 14 residues. Germline CDR1 is DFQATT and CDR2 is SNEGSKA (reference sequence). V gave up 5 bases and J gave up 2 bases, with 15 bases separating them.

This chain joins TRBV7-2 and TRBJ2-1, with TRBD2 matching 8 bases. V was clipped by 3 bases and J by 9 bases; unmatched bases: 7. The CDR3 covers 14 residues. Germline V CDR1 and CDR2: SGHTA, FQGNSA. The CDR3 loop is CASSLAGTRVEQFF. CDR3 in DNA: TGTGCCAGCAGCTTGGCCGGGACTAGAGTTGAGCAGTTCTTC.

The V and J genes are TRBV28 and TRBJ1-1; D uncertain. Trimming removed 2 bases from V and 3 bases from J, with 7 bases in between. The germline V gene has CDR1 MDHEN and CDR2 SYDVKM. This CDR3 spans 13 amino acids. In DNA form, the CDR3 reads TGTGCCAGCAGTTTACCGAGTGACACTGAAGCTTTCTTT. Its protein product is CASSLPSDTEAFF.

V gene TRBV9 combines with J gene TRBJ1-2; no clear D gene. Germline V gene data show CDR1 as SGDLS and CDR2 as YYNGEE. The CDR3 contains 15 residues. Trimming pared 0 bases from V and 0 bases from J, leaving 9 bases between. The CDR3 bases are TGTGCCAGCAGCGTAGCTGCGGGATCTAACTATGGCTACACCTTC. Translating gives CASSVAAGSNYGYTF.

The chain couples TRBV6-2 or TRBV6-3 to TRBJ1-5, with D tentatively TRBD1 (6 bases). Germline CDR1 MNHEY, CDR2 SVGEGT. Trimming cost V 2 bases and J 3 bases, with 8 bases left between them. This CDR3 comprises 14 residues. The CDR3 nucleotides are TGTGCCAGCAGTTACGGGGGCCCCAATCAGCCCCAGCATTTT. Its protein product is CASSYGGPNQPQHF.

This clonotype was counted between two and nine times. The V call is TRBV5-6, the J call TRBJ1-5; TRBD1 might be the D (6 bases). CDR3 length equals 15 residues. V dropped 2 bases and J dropped 7 bases, with 16 bases sitting between them. CDR1 is SGHDT, CDR2 YYEEEE, per germline. This chain's CDR3 is CASSFRGTSGQPQHF. CDR3 bases: TGTGCCAGCAGCTTCCGCGGGACATCTGGACAGCCCCAGCATTTT.

This clonotype was observed a few times. The genes are TRBV9 and TRBJ2-5; TRBD2 agrees at 7 bases. The trim removed 1 base at V and 3 bases at J, leaving 9 bases unmatched. CDR1 is SGDLS and CDR2 is YYNGEE in the germline V gene. The CDR3 loop spans 16 amino acids. The CDR3 region has the DNA TGTGCCAGCAGCGTAACCCTCGGTCGGGGGGAAGAGACCCAGTACTTC. As protein: CASSVTLGRGEETQYF.

The V call is TRBV28, the J call TRBJ2-7, with a possible D match to TRBD2 (6 bases). The germline V gene has CDR1 MDHEN and CDR2 SYDVKM. CDR3 length equals 14 residues. Trimming removed 8 bases from V and 2 bases from J, with 16 bases in between. The CDR3 protein is CASGEPGGTYEQYF. The CDR3 DNA reads TGTGCCAGCGGGGAACCCGGGGGAACCTACGAGCAGTACTTC. Variable domain in full (rest from reference TRBV28 and TRBJ2-7): DVKVTQSSRYLVKRTGEKVFLECVQDMDHENMFWYRQDPGLGLRLIYFSYDVKMKEKGDIPEGYSVSREKKERFSLILESASTNQTSMYLCASGEPGGTYEQYFGPGTRLTVT.

This clonotype was detected a few times. The CDR3 loop is CASSLIDLGTGYTF. CDR3 DNA: TGTGCCAGCAGCTTAATTGATTTGGGAACTGGCTACACCTTC. The J gene is TRBJ1-2, the V gene TRBV7-9, with D unclear. This CDR3 has 14 amino acids. The germline V gene encodes CDR1 SEHNR and CDR2 FQNEAQ (reference sequence). V was trimmed by 2 bases and J by 7 bases, leaving 14 bases between them. Together with reference TRBV7-9 and TRBJ1-2, the CDR3 gives the full variable domain: DTGVSQNPRHKITKRGQNVTFRCDPISEHNRLYWYRQTLGQGPEFLTYFQNEAQLEKSRLLSDRFSAERPKGSFSTLEIQRTEQGDSAMYLCASSLIDLGTGYTFGSGTRLTVV.

This clonotype was seen only a few times. The chain has TRBV20-1 and TRBJ1-4, with 12 bases lining up with TRBD1. Trimming removed 6 bases from V and 6 bases from J; junction bases left unmatched: 5. Germline V gene sequence: CDR1 DFQATT, CDR2 SNEGSKA (reference sequence). CDR3 size: 14 residues. CDR3 sequence: CSAGTGGRDEKLFF. As DNA, the CDR3 is TGCAGTGCGGGGACAGGGGGCCGAGATGAAAAACTGTTTTTT.

V and J are TRBV7-9 and TRBJ2-1; D is unresolved. Per germline, CDR1 SEHNR and CDR2 FQNEAQ (reference sequence). The ends were cut back, 10 bases at V and 0 bases at J, with 19 bases in the middle. The CDR3 runs 16 residues. The CDR3 region is CAIQSLWRSSYNEQFF. Written as DNA, the CDR3 is TGTGCCATCCAGTCGCTCTGGCGGAGCTCCTACAATGAGCAGTTCTTC.

The rearrangement joins TRBV28 to TRBJ2-7, with a weak D call TRBD1 (5 bases). Germline V CDR1 and CDR2: MDHEN, SYDVKM. The CDR3 is 14 amino acids. V was pared by 10 bases and J by 2 bases, with 18 bases between. This CDR3 is CAITRPQGTYEQYF. DNA for the CDR3: TGTGCCATCACCCGACCCCAGGGCACCTACGAGCAGTACTTC.

The rearrangement links TRBV7-9 to TRBJ1-2; D is unresolved. This CDR3 contains 12 residues. Germline loops: CDR1 SEHNR, CDR2 FQNEAQ (reference sequence). Trimming pared 3 bases from V and 6 bases from J, leaving 8 bases between. The CDR3 DNA reads TGTGCCAGCAGCTTCGGGCAGCATGGCTACACCTTC. Translated: CASSFGQHGYTF.